The table lists the clone carrying this TCR beta chain with many counts. The CDR3 regions of TCR beta were amplified from RNA transcripts. Carried out on the TCR CDR3, a first-round RT-PCR used the HTBI primer set. TCRdb used MiXCR to reprocess the multiplex PCR reads, holding one entry per CDR3 protein. The data contain roughly 500,000 distinct CDR3 sequences, 16% of them singletons. These data belong to a study of T cells in Graves' hyperthyroidism and ophthalmopathy. V dropped 4 bases and J dropped 7; count of bases not matched to a gene: 3. Germline CDR1 KGHSH, CDR2 LQKENI. The CDR3 has 13 amino acids.

Sequenced input: blood. The V call is TRBV18, the J call TRBJ2-4; 8 bases line up with TRBD1. This clonotype originated in a woman in her 30s with Graves' ophthalmopathy. CDR3 sequence reads: CASSRQGTNIQYF. The CDR3 DNA follows: TGTGCCAGCTCACGACAGGGGACGAACATTCAGTACTTC. Looking up the rest from reference TRBV18 and TRBJ2-4 gives the full variable domain: NAGVMQNPRHLVRRRGQEARLRCSPMKGHSHVYWYRQLPEEGLKFMVYLQKENIIDESGMPKERFSAEFPKEGPSILRIQQVVRGDSAAYFCASSRQGTNIQYFGAGTRLSVL.